One TCR beta chain is described in this entry. As yet, its antigen is unknown. This CDR3 spans 18 amino acids. With V trimmed by 6 bases and J by 5 bases, 16 bases remained unmatched. This sample stems from a study of T cells in Graves' hyperthyroidism and ophthalmopathy. TCR beta CDR3 regions were amplified from RNA transcripts. HTBI primers were employed in a first-round RT-PCR of the TCR CDR3. TCRdb re-derived calls from the multiplex PCR reads in MiXCR, one entry per CDR3 protein. Of about 37,000 distinct CDR3 sequences listed, around 50% were seen once; the top ten hold roughly 15%. Study-level findings and limits: Most expanded thyroid clonotypes above 0.001 recurred in blood. From stable hyperthyroidism, ophthalmopathy was set apart by a 13 V-J model.

The clonotype originates from a man aged 40-49 years with Graves' ophthalmopathy. The chain links TRBV12-3 or TRBV12-4 to TRBJ2-5, with TRBD2 matching 12 bases. Sequences were obtained from blood. The CDR3 loop is CASSPRTSGERGGETQYF. The CDR3 bases are TGTGCCAGCAGCCCCAGGACTAGCGGGGAGAGAGGTGGCGAGACCCAGTACTTC.